This TCR beta chain was sequenced in a study of T cell repertoires in cytomegalovirus infection. For the study at large: Newly reported HLA-C-restricted and thoroughly characterized HLA-B-restricted CMV epitopes were employed. CMV infection plus the matching HLA type was flagged by public TCR beta signatures.

As for this clonotype: The antigen remains undetermined.

Germline assignment: CDR1 SEHNR and CDR2 FQNEAQ (reference sequence). V lost 5 bases and J lost 4, with 17 bases in between. The CDR3 is 15 residues long. TCRdb passed the reads through MiXCR, listing each CDR3 protein once. The repertoire holds roughly 920,000 distinct CDR3 sequences, with 25% to 40% as singletons. Study-wide results and limits: Across the ex vivo response, the dominant clonotypes were HLA-C-restricted CMV-specific TCR beta clonotypes.

The chain is built from TRBV7-9 and TRBJ1-2; D perhaps matches TRBD1 (5 bases). The source was cultured CD8+ T cells from PBMCs, collected from culture after CMV antigen stimulation. This clonotype was sampled from a human donor in good health (CMV status not recorded). Some clones in this sample may be carry-over from other donors' samples. The CDR3 nucleotides read TGTGCCAGCAGCCCCGACGGAGGCAGGGTCTATGGCTACACCTTC. Residues: CASSPDGGRVYGYTF.